This is a list of T cell receptor beta chains from one sample in a study of T cell changes during pregnancy in multiple sclerosis. This table comes from immunoSEQ multiplex PCR, and its TCRdb copy is limited to in-frame clones, with some not included. The table shows tens of thousands of clones, with about 90% occurring only once. Here the sequenced sample was peripheral blood, taken in the second trimester of pregnancy. Receptors were obtained from a female donor with multiple sclerosis, enrolled in a pregnancy study. Each CDR3 is given with its conserved first and last residue. The order of the fields is clone size, V gene, D gene, J gene, CDR3 DNA, CDR3 protein. D genes are given only for firm matches. Rows give clone size only sometimes, using once, few, many, or a class for an expanded clone.

abundance: .; v_gene: TRBV27; d_gene: TRBD2; j_gene: TRBJ2-7; CDR3nt: TGTGCCAGCAGTCGGGCGGGGGGGCGGAACGAGCAGTACTTC; CDR3aa: CASSRAGGRNEQYF
abundance: .; v_gene: TRBV6-4; d_gene: .; j_gene: TRBJ2-3; CDR3nt: TGTGCCAGCAGTGACCCCCGGACAGATACGCAGTATTTT; CDR3aa: CASSDPRTDTQYF
abundance: .; v_gene: TRBV2; d_gene: TRBD1; j_gene: TRBJ1-5; CDR3nt: TGTGCCAGCAGTGATTGGGGACAGGGTAATGGTCAGCCCCAGCATTTT; CDR3aa: CASSDWGQGNGQPQHF
abundance: .; v_gene: TRBV6-1; d_gene: .; j_gene: TRBJ1-3; CDR3nt: TGTGCCAGCAGCCCGGGGGTTGATGGAAACACCATATATTTT; CDR3aa: CASSPGVDGNTIYF
abundance: .; v_gene: TRBV11-2; d_gene: TRBD1; j_gene: TRBJ1-2; CDR3nt: TGTGCCAGCAGCCCCGACAGGGCTGCCTTTATTGGCTACACCTTC; CDR3aa: CASSPDRAAFIGYTF
abundance: .; v_gene: TRBV6-6; d_gene: .; j_gene: TRBJ2-3; CDR3nt: TGTGCCAGCACCTTGGGGGGGGGCCCGCGGGATACGCAGTATTTT; CDR3aa: CASTLGGGPRDTQYF
abundance: .; v_gene: TRBV4-2; d_gene: TRBD2; j_gene: TRBJ2-7; CDR3nt: TGTGCCAGCAGCCAAGAAGTGCTAGCGGGGGGCCGCCTCTCCTACGAGCAGTACTTC; CDR3aa: CASSQEVLAGGRLSYEQYF
abundance: .; v_gene: TRBV9; d_gene: TRBD1; j_gene: TRBJ2-7; CDR3nt: TGTGCCAGCAGCGCAACCGGGACAGGGCTTTGGGAGCAGTACTTC; CDR3aa: CASSATGTGLWEQYF
abundance: .; v_gene: TRBV9; d_gene: .; j_gene: TRBJ2-3; CDR3nt: TGTGCCAGCAGCCCGACGACTAGCACAGATACGCAGTATTTT; CDR3aa: CASSPTTSTDTQYF
abundance: .; v_gene: TRBV27; d_gene: TRBD1; j_gene: TRBJ1-1; CDR3nt: TGTGCCAGCAGGGGGCTGACAGGGCTTGACACTGAAGCTTTCTTT; CDR3aa: CASRGLTGLDTEAFF
abundance: .; v_gene: TRBV6-1; d_gene: .; j_gene: TRBJ1-1; CDR3nt: TGTGCCAGCAGTCGGGGGACCCCTGAAGCTTTCTTT; CDR3aa: CASSRGTPEAFF
abundance: .; v_gene: TRBV6-1; d_gene: .; j_gene: TRBJ1-2; CDR3nt: TGTGCCAGCAGTGAAGCTGGCACAACAGTCTATGGCTACACCTTC; CDR3aa: CASSEAGTTVYGYTF
abundance: few; v_gene: TRBV19; d_gene: .; j_gene: TRBJ2-1; CDR3nt: TGTGCCAGTATGGCGGACAATGAGCAGTTCTTC; CDR3aa: CASMADNEQFF
abundance: .; v_gene: TRBV5-4; d_gene: TRBD2; j_gene: TRBJ2-3; CDR3nt: TGTGCCAGCAGCCGGAGACTAGCGGGGGGGACAGATACGCAGTATTTT; CDR3aa: CASSRRLAGGTDTQYF
abundance: .; v_gene: TRBV19; d_gene: .; j_gene: TRBJ2-7; CDR3nt: TGTGCCAGCGCTGACCGGGCAGGGACCTACGAGCAGTACTTC; CDR3aa: CASADRAGTYEQYF
abundance: .; v_gene: TRBV7-2; d_gene: TRBD1; j_gene: TRBJ1-2; CDR3nt: TGTGCCAGCAGCCCCGGGACAGGGCTCTATGGCTACACCTTC; CDR3aa: CASSPGTGLYGYTF
abundance: .; v_gene: TRBV27; d_gene: TRBD1; j_gene: TRBJ2-7; CDR3nt: TGTGCCAGCAGTCGGGACAGGCGCTACGAGCAGTACTTC; CDR3aa: CASSRDRRYEQYF
abundance: .; v_gene: TRBV19; d_gene: .; j_gene: TRBJ1-1; CDR3nt: TGTGCCAGTAGTCATCGGGGGAGGAACACTGAAGCTTTCTTT; CDR3aa: CASSHRGRNTEAFF
abundance: .; v_gene: TRBV4-3; d_gene: .; j_gene: TRBJ1-1; CDR3nt: TGCGCCAGCAGCCAAGATGCAGGGTCTGAAGCTTTCTTT; CDR3aa: CASSQDAGSEAFF
abundance: .; v_gene: TRBV6-5; d_gene: .; j_gene: TRBJ2-7; CDR3nt: TGTGCCAGCAGTTACCTACAGGGAGTTGGCGAGCAGTACTTC; CDR3aa: CASSYLQGVGEQYF
abundance: .; v_gene: TRBV2; d_gene: .; j_gene: TRBJ1-2; CDR3nt: TGTGCCAGCAGTGACGAGCAGGATTATGGCTACACCTTC; CDR3aa: CASSDEQDYGYTF
abundance: few; v_gene: TRBV7-2; d_gene: .; j_gene: TRBJ1-1; CDR3nt: TGTGCCAGCAGCTTAGGCCTCGGAGGAAACATGAACACTGAAGCTTTCTTT; CDR3aa: CASSLGLGGNMNTEAFF
abundance: once; v_gene: TRBV7-9; d_gene: .; j_gene: TRBJ1-2; CDR3nt: TGTGCCAGCAGCTCGGCGGGGTCACCGACGCGTTATGGCTACACCTTC; CDR3aa: CASSSAGSPTRYGYTF
abundance: once; v_gene: TRBV6-4; d_gene: TRBD1; j_gene: TRBJ1-6; CDR3nt: TGTGCCAGCAGACCAACCGTGAGACAGGGGAGTAATTCACCCCTCCACTTT; CDR3aa: CASRPTVRQGSNSPLHF
abundance: .; v_gene: TRBV5-1; d_gene: .; j_gene: TRBJ2-4; CDR3nt: TGCGCCAGCAGCTGGACTCCCGGGGGGCGGAACATTCAGTACTTC; CDR3aa: CASSWTPGGRNIQYF
abundance: .; v_gene: TRBV9; d_gene: TRBD2; j_gene: TRBJ2-1; CDR3nt: TGTGCCAGCAGCGTAGGAGAGCGGGGGGGCGGTGAGCAGTTCTTC; CDR3aa: CASSVGERGGGEQFF
abundance: .; v_gene: TRBV7-2; d_gene: .; j_gene: TRBJ2-1; CDR3nt: TGTGCCAGCAGCGGACGGGGGGCCCTAGTGGGCTCCTACAATGAGCAGTTCTTC; CDR3aa: CASSGRGALVGSYNEQFF
abundance: few; v_gene: TRBV27; d_gene: .; j_gene: TRBJ1-2; CDR3nt: TGTGCCAGCGCCGAACTCGGCTATGGCTACACCTTC; CDR3aa: CASAELGYGYTF
abundance: once; v_gene: TRBV7-3; d_gene: .; j_gene: TRBJ1-2; CDR3nt: TGTGCCAGCAGCTTAGACAGGAGCCCAAGCTACACCTTC; CDR3aa: CASSLDRSPSYTF
abundance: .; v_gene: TRBV4-2; d_gene: TRBD2; j_gene: TRBJ2-3; CDR3nt: TGTGCCAGCAGCGGGGTTAGCGGGGGCCGGGTCGCAGATACGCAGTATTTT; CDR3aa: CASSGVSGGRVADTQYF
abundance: .; v_gene: TRBV30; d_gene: .; j_gene: TRBJ1-1; CDR3nt: TGTGCCTGGAGTGGAGCAAAAGTAGAAGCTTTCTTT; CDR3aa: CAWSGAKVEAFF
abundance: .; v_gene: TRBV27; d_gene: .; j_gene: TRBJ1-2; CDR3nt: TGTGCCAGCAGTTTATTGGGCAGGGACTATGGCTACACCTTC; CDR3aa: CASSLLGRDYGYTF
abundance: .; v_gene: TRBV9; d_gene: TRBD2; j_gene: TRBJ2-1; CDR3nt: TGTGCCAGCAGCGTATGGTTTAGGAAGATAGCGGGGTACAATGAGCAGTTCTTC; CDR3aa: CASSVWFRKIAGYNEQFF
abundance: .; v_gene: TRBV9; d_gene: .; j_gene: TRBJ2-2; CDR3nt: TGTGCCAGCAGCGTAGGGCCCGGGAGTACGAACACCGGGGAGCTGTTTTTT; CDR3aa: CASSVGPGSTNTGELFF
abundance: .; v_gene: TRBV7-6; d_gene: TRBD2; j_gene: TRBJ2-5; CDR3nt: TGTGCCAGCAGCTTAGAGGTCGGGGGGGCCTCGGAGACCCAGTACTTC; CDR3aa: CASSLEVGGASETQYF
abundance: .; v_gene: TRBV7-2; d_gene: .; j_gene: TRBJ2-2; CDR3nt: TGTGCCAGCAGCTCAACGGTCGGGTCGGACACCGGGGAGCTGTTTTTT; CDR3aa: CASSSTVGSDTGELFF
abundance: .; v_gene: TRBV27; d_gene: .; j_gene: TRBJ1-5; CDR3nt: TGTGCCAGCAAAATGGGCGGGGGAAATCAGCCCCAGCATTTT; CDR3aa: CASKMGGGNQPQHF
abundance: .; v_gene: TRBV7-8; d_gene: .; j_gene: TRBJ1-3; CDR3nt: TGTGCCAGCAGCTTAGGGGACTGGGCTGGAAACACCATATATTTT; CDR3aa: CASSLGDWAGNTIYF
abundance: .; v_gene: TRBV19; d_gene: .; j_gene: TRBJ2-7; CDR3nt: TGTGCCAGTAGTATTGGCAGGGGTACCTCCTACGAGCAGTACTTC; CDR3aa: CASSIGRGTSYEQYF
abundance: .; v_gene: TRBV4-2; d_gene: .; j_gene: TRBJ1-2; CDR3nt: TGTGCCAGCAGCCCCCTCGCGATGGGTAGCATCTATGGCTACACCTTC; CDR3aa: CASSPLAMGSIYGYTF
abundance: .; v_gene: TRBV25-1; d_gene: .; j_gene: TRBJ1-2; CDR3nt: TGTGCCAGCAGTGACACAGGGTACTATGGCTACACCTTC; CDR3aa: CASSDTGYYGYTF
abundance: .; v_gene: TRBV29-1; d_gene: TRBD1; j_gene: TRBJ1-2; CDR3nt: TGCAGCGGCGAAGACAGGGGGACCTATGGCTACACCTTC; CDR3aa: CSGEDRGTYGYTF
abundance: .; v_gene: TRBV27; d_gene: TRBD1; j_gene: TRBJ1-4; CDR3nt: TGTGCCAGCAGCGTTGTCCAGGGGGCGGGAAAACTGTTTTTT; CDR3aa: CASSVVQGAGKLFF
abundance: .; v_gene: TRBV4-3; d_gene: .; j_gene: TRBJ1-2; CDR3nt: TGCGCCAGCAGCCCGAGTTCTGCAGGGGTTTATGGCTACACCTTC; CDR3aa: CASSPSSAGVYGYTF
abundance: .; v_gene: TRBV5-4; d_gene: .; j_gene: TRBJ2-7; CDR3nt: TGTGCCAGCAGCCCGGACATCTTACCCTACGAGCAGTACTTC; CDR3aa: CASSPDILPYEQYF
abundance: .; v_gene: TRBV5-1; d_gene: .; j_gene: TRBJ2-2; CDR3nt: TGCGCCAGCAGCCTTTCTATCGGGGAGCTGTTTTTT; CDR3aa: CASSLSIGELFF
abundance: .; v_gene: TRBV18; d_gene: TRBD1; j_gene: TRBJ2-2; CDR3nt: TGTGCCAGCTCACCACCGAGTGGACAGGGGCACACCGGGGAGCTGTTTTTT; CDR3aa: CASSPPSGQGHTGELFF
abundance: .; v_gene: TRBV7-2; d_gene: .; j_gene: TRBJ1-4; CDR3nt: TGTGCCAGCAGCGTCGGGATAACAGACGCTGAAAAACTGTTTTTT; CDR3aa: CASSVGITDAEKLFF
abundance: once; v_gene: TRBV6-1; d_gene: TRBD1; j_gene: TRBJ1-1; CDR3nt: TGTGCCAGCAGTGCTTATACAGGGGGCAACACTGAAGCTTTCTTT; CDR3aa: CASSAYTGGNTEAFF
abundance: .; v_gene: TRBV30; d_gene: .; j_gene: TRBJ1-2; CDR3nt: TGTGCCTGGAGTCTCCCTCGGGGGGCGCGGGCCTATGGCTACACCTTC; CDR3aa: CAWSLPRGARAYGYTF
abundance: .; v_gene: TRBV5-1; d_gene: TRBD1; j_gene: TRBJ2-2; CDR3nt: TGCGCCAGCAGCTGGGTGAGACAGGGGACCGGGGAGCTGTTTTTT; CDR3aa: CASSWVRQGTGELFF
abundance: .; v_gene: TRBV9; d_gene: TRBD2; j_gene: TRBJ2-5; CDR3nt: TGTGCCAGCAGCAGAGCGGGACTAGCGGGGTCAGAGACCCAGTACTTC; CDR3aa: CASSRAGLAGSETQYF
abundance: .; v_gene: TRBV19; d_gene: .; j_gene: TRBJ2-7; CDR3nt: TGTGCCAGTAGTATAGGCAGGCCAACCTACGAGCAGTACTTC; CDR3aa: CASSIGRPTYEQYF
abundance: .; v_gene: TRBV6-1; d_gene: .; j_gene: TRBJ1-3; CDR3nt: TGTGCCAGCAGTGAACAGGCCGTCTCTGGAAACACCATATATTTT; CDR3aa: CASSEQAVSGNTIYF
abundance: .; v_gene: TRBV21-1; d_gene: .; j_gene: TRBJ2-2; CDR3nt: TGTGCCAGCAGCAAAGCGCTAGGACTAGCGGGGGGGCTAGCGAACACCGGGGAGCTGTTTTTT; CDR3aa: CASSKALGLAGGLANTGELFF
abundance: once; v_gene: TRBV9; d_gene: TRBD1; j_gene: TRBJ1-1; CDR3nt: TGTGCCAGCAGCCTCCTCGGACAGGGGAACACTGAAGCTTTCTTT; CDR3aa: CASSLLGQGNTEAFF
abundance: .; v_gene: TRBV7-6; d_gene: .; j_gene: TRBJ2-5; CDR3nt: TGTGCCAGCAGCGTACAAGAGACCCAGTACTTC; CDR3aa: CASSVQETQYF
abundance: once; v_gene: TRBV5-4; d_gene: .; j_gene: TRBJ1-1; CDR3nt: TGTGCCAGCAGCCTCACGGTGAACACTGAAGCTTTCTTT; CDR3aa: CASSLTVNTEAFF
abundance: .; v_gene: TRBV30; d_gene: .; j_gene: TRBJ2-2; CDR3nt: TGTGCCTGGAGCTACTCGAACACCGGGGAGCTGTTTTTT; CDR3aa: CAWSYSNTGELFF